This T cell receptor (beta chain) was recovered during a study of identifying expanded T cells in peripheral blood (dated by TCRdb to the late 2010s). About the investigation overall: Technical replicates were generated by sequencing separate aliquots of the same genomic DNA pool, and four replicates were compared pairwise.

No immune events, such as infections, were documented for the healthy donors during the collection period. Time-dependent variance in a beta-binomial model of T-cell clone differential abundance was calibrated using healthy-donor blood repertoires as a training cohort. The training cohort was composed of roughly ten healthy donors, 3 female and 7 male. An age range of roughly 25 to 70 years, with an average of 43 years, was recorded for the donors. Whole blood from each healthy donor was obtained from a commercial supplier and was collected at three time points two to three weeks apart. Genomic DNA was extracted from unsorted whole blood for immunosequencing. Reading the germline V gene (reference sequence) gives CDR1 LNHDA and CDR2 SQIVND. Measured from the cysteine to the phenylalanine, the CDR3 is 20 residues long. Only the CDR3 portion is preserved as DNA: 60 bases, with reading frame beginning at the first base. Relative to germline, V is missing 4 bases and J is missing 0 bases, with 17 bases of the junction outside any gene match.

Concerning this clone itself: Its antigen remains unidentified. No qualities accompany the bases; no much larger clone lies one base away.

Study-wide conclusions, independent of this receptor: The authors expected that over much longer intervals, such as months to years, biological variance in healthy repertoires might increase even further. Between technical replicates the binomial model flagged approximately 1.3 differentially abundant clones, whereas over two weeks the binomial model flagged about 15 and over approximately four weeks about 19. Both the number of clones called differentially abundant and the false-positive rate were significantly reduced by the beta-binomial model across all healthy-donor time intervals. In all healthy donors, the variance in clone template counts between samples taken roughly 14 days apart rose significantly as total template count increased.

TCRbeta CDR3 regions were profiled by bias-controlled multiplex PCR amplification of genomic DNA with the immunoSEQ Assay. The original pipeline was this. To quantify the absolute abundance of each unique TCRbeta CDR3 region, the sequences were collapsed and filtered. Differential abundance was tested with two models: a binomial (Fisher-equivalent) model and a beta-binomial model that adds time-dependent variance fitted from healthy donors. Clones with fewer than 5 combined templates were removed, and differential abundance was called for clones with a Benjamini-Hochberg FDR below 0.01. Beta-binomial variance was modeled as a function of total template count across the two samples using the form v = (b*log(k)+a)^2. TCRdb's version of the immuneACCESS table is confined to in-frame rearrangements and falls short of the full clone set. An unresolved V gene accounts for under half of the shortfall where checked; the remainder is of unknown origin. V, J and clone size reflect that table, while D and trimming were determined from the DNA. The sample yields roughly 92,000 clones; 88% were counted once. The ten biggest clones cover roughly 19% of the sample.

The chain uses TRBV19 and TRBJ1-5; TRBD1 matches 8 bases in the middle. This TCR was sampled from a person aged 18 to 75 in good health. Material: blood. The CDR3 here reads CASSRIPRTGRGISNQPQHF. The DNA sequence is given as TGTGCCAGTAGTAGGATTCCCCGGACAGGGCGAGGGATTAGCAATCAGCCCCAGCATTTT.